Below, 14 T cell receptor beta chains from the same sample are listed, as sequenced in a study of CD8 T cells in Susac syndrome (dated by TCRdb to between 2018 and 2021). The library relied on the immunoSEQ multiplex PCR assay. RNA was extracted with the RNeasy kit and about 0.5 to 1 ug was reverse transcribed using random hexamers. The public reads were run again by TCRdb, first through fastp at Q25 and then through MiXCR, and only productive beta chains were kept. Every distinct CDR3 protein forms one entry, paired with its most common genes and DNA. Here the sample has about 180,000 distinct CDR3 sequences; around 94% occur a single time. The ten largest make up 0.12% of the sample. Sequencing was carried out using CD4+ T cells from PBMCs. The receptors shown here come from a human donor with Susac syndrome.

This clonotype was picked up one time. The rearrangement joins TRBV2 to TRBJ2-6; D may match TRBD1 or TRBD2 (6 bases each). The germline V gene encodes CDR1 SNHLY and CDR2 FYNNEI. The CDR3 consists of 15 residues. Trimming removed 6 bases at V and 2 bases at J, with 11 bases between. CDR3 sequence (DNA): TGTGCCAGCAGAGCCGGGGGCACTGGGGCCAACGTCCTGACTTTC. Residues: CASRAGGTGANVLTF.

The V and J genes are TRBV19 and TRBJ2-5, with 8 nucleotides matching TRBD2. V gave up 6 bases and J gave up 5 bases; unmatched junction bases: 11. The CDR3 totals 15 residues. CDR1 and CDR2 from the germline V gene are LNHDA and SQIVND (reference sequence). The CDR3 DNA reads TGTGCCAGTAGACGAATAGCGGGGAATTGGGAGACCCAGTACTTC. This encodes CASRRIAGNWETQYF. The full variable domain, completed using reference TRBV19 and TRBJ2-5, is DGGITQSPKYLFRKEGQNVTLSCEQNLNHDAMYWYRQDPGQGLRLIYYSQIVNDFQKGDIAEGYSVSREKKESFPLTVTSAQKNPTAFYLCASRRIAGNWETQYFGPGTRLLVL.

This clonotype was detected only once. J is TRBJ1-4 and V is TRBV20-1, with a tentative D call TRBD1 (6 bases). CDR1 is DFQATT and CDR2 is SNEGSKA in the germline V gene (reference sequence). V dropped 6 bases and J dropped 4 bases, with 18 bases sitting between them. CDR3 length: 15 residues. The CDR3 DNA follows: TGCAGTGCAAAACCTGGGGGCGCCGGTAATGAAAAACTGTTTTTT. Residues: CSAKPGGAGNEKLFF.

The V and J genes are TRBV20-1 and TRBJ1-6, with 8 bases fitting TRBD1. The ends lost 3 bases at V and 0 bases at J; junction bases unmatched: 4. In germline, CDR1 is DFQATT, CDR2 SNEGSKA (reference sequence). CDR3 length: 16 residues. CDR3 residues: CSARRGQGSYNSPLHF. CDR3 bases: TGCAGTGCTAGGAGAGGACAGGGCTCCTATAATTCACCCCTCCACTTT.

The chain has TRBV12-3 or TRBV12-4 and TRBJ2-4; 9 bases align to TRBD1. Unmatched junction bases numbered 11, after V lost 5 bases and J lost 0 bases. The CDR3 sequence is 18 residues long. The CDR3 loop is CASSLSGQGDLAKNIQYF. CDR3 coding DNA: TGTGCCAGCAGTCTCTCGGGACAGGGCGATCTAGCCAAAAACATTCAGTACTTC.

This sequence joins TRBV18 and TRBJ1-1; D might be TRBD1 (6 bases). Germline loops: CDR1 KGHSH, CDR2 LQKENI. The ends were cut back, 5 bases at V and 7 bases at J, with 14 bases in the middle. The CDR3 loop spans 13 amino acids. The chain's CDR3 is CASSINRELEAFF. The CDR3 bases are TGTGCCAGCTCAATTAACAGGGAGCTTGAAGCTTTCTTT.

The rearrangement uses TRBV14 and TRBJ2-7, with TRBD1 matching 7 bases. This CDR3 contains 14 residues. The germline gives CDR1 SGHDN, CDR2 FVKESK. With 1 base clipped from V and 3 bases from J, the junction kept 3 bases outside the gene matches. The CDR3 DNA follows: TGTGCCAGCAGCCAAGGGGACAGTCTCTACGAGCAGTACTTC. This codes for CASSQGDSLYEQYF.

This chain connects TRBV6-5 to TRBJ2-1, with D possibly TRBD2 on 6 matching bases. The CDR3 totals 14 residues. Trimming pared 6 bases from V and 6 bases from J, leaving 15 bases between. CDR1 is MNHEY and CDR2 is SVGAGI in the germline V gene. CDR3 protein: CASSPHGGVNEQFF. In nucleotides, the CDR3 is TGTGCCAGCAGCCCACACGGCGGGGTCAATGAGCAGTTCTTC.

J is TRBJ2-7 and V is TRBV30; 7 bases map to TRBD2. CDR1 GTSNPN and CDR2 SVGIG come from the germline V gene (reference sequence). V shed 5 bases and J 1 base; nucleotides not matched to a gene: 11. The CDR3 contains 15 residues. CDR3 DNA: TGTGCCTGGCAAGACCTGGTTAGCGGGTCCTACGAGCAGTACTTC. It translates to CAWQDLVSGSYEQYF.

This rearrangement joins TRBV15 to TRBJ1-6, with 7 positions matching TRBD1. Germline CDR1 and CDR2: LNHNV and YYDKDF (reference sequence). The V segment lost 5 bases and the J segment 0 bases; nucleotides outside the gene matches: 10. This CDR3 spans 18 amino acids. The CDR3 spells CATSGGTDPSSYNSPLHF. CDR3 in DNA: TGTGCCACCAGCGGGGGGACAGACCCGAGCTCCTATAATTCACCCCTCCACTTT.

This rearrangement joins TRBV3-1 to TRBJ1-3, with D unclear. In germline, CDR1 is LGHDT, CDR2 YNNKEL (reference sequence). The CDR3 has 14 amino acids. V lost 1 base and J 10 bases, leaving 14 bases between the germline ends. The CDR3, as DNA: TGTGCCAGCAGCCAAGTTGGCCGAGACAATACCATATATTTT. It translates to CASSQVGRDNTIYF.

This sequence joins TRBV2 and TRBJ1-6, with D perhaps matching TRBD1 (5 bases). Trimming pared 7 bases from V and 0 bases from J, leaving 10 bases between. CDR1 and CDR2 (germline): SNHLY, FYNNEI. The CDR3 loop spans 15 amino acids. CDR3 region: CASTRQSSYNSPLHF. The CDR3, as DNA: TGTGCCAGCACCCGACAGAGCTCCTATAATTCACCCCTCCACTTT.

The chain recombines TRBV9 with TRBJ2-1; 8 positions match TRBD2. There are 14 residues in the CDR3. V was pared by 3 bases and J by 12 bases, with 11 bases of the junction left unmatched. Germline CDR1 and CDR2: SGDLS and YYNGEE. CDR3 loop: CASSGNSGAPPQFF. CDR3 bases: TGTGCCAGCAGCGGAAATAGCGGGGCGCCCCCGCAGTTCTTC.

V and J are TRBV29-1 and TRBJ2-4, with D perhaps matching TRBD1 (6 bases). The CDR3 consists of 12 residues. The ends were cut back, 7 bases at V and 0 bases at J, with 7 bases in the middle. CDR1 is SQVTM and CDR2 is ANQGSEA in the germline V gene. For the CDR3, the DNA is TGCAGCGCAGGGGTAGCCAAAAACATTCAGTACTTC. It is translated as CSAGVAKNIQYF. Looking up the rest from reference TRBV29-1 and TRBJ2-4 gives the full variable domain: SAVISQKPSRDICQRGTSLTIQCQVDSQVTMMFWYRQQPGQSLTLIATANQGSEATYESGFVIDKFPISRPNLTFSTLTVSNMSPEDSSIYLCSAGVAKNIQYFGAGTRLSVL.